This passage covers 26 T cell receptor beta chains from one sample sequenced in a study of radiation and T cells in renal cell carcinoma. Time point: blood 2 weeks post-SBRT. Treatment meaning: 15 Gy SBRT to primary tumor, nephrectomy 4 weeks later. The repertoire was sequenced with immunoSEQ multiplex PCR; TCRdb's copy has only in-frame clones and lacks some. The table includes some 130,000 clones, approximately 90% detected once. The sequencing here drew on blood, taken from a patient whose treatment included radiotherapy and nephrectomy. The receptor source for this set is a woman in her 70s with renal cell carcinoma.

V gene TRBV2 combines with J gene TRBJ2-1; 8 bases are a match to TRBD2. Germline V CDR1 and CDR2: SNHLY, FYNNEI. The CDR3 contains 15 residues. V was pared by 4 bases and J by 0 bases, with 2 bases of the junction left unmatched. CDR3 coding DNA: TGTGCCAGCAGTGTAAGCGGGGGCTCCTACAATGAGCAGTTCTTC. It codes for CASSVSGGSYNEQFF.

V usage is TRBV9 and J usage is TRBJ2-2; a weak D match, TRBD1 (5 bases). The V end was cut by 0 bases, the J end by 1 base, with 13 bases between. CDR1 and CDR2 (germline): SGDLS, YYNGEE. CDR3 length equals 17 residues. The CDR3 spells CASSVDYGQGNTGELFF. As DNA, the CDR3 is TGTGCCAGCAGCGTAGACTATGGGCAGGGGAACACCGGGGAGCTGTTTTTT.

The V gene is TRBV19, the J gene TRBJ1-5; 8 bases are a match to TRBD1. V was pared by 8 bases and J by 7 bases, with 10 bases of the junction left unmatched. Germline values: CDR1 LNHDA, CDR2 SQIVND (reference sequence). The length of the CDR3 is 14 residues. CDR3 sequence: CASLPQGAGQPQHF. The CDR3 nucleotides read TGTGCCAGTCTTCCCCAGGGGGCGGGACAGCCCCAGCATTTT.

The chain employs TRBV6-1 and TRBJ1-1; D remains ambiguous. Germline CDR1 MNHNS, CDR2 SASEGT. This CDR3 spans 11 amino acids. V was pared by 9 bases and J by 3 bases, with 8 bases between. The CDR3 protein is CASAPHTEAFF. For the CDR3, the DNA is TGTGCCAGTGCCCCCCACACTGAAGCTTTCTTT.

V and J are TRBV7-2 and TRBJ2-3; no clear D gene. CDR1 SGHTA and CDR2 FQGNSA come from the germline V gene. Trimming took off 1 base at V and 14 bases at J, with 13 bases between the two ends. The CDR3 sequence is 12 residues long. The CDR3 DNA reads as TGTGCCAGCAGCTTAGGCATTCTAGTCCCGTATTTT. It encodes CASSLGILVPYF.

This chain uses TRBV5-1 with TRBJ2-2, with 7 bases matching TRBD1. The V gene end was trimmed by 4 bases and the J gene end by 2 bases; junction bases not matched to a gene: 8. Germline CDR1 SGHRS, CDR2 YFSETQ. The CDR3 totals 16 residues. The CDR3 DNA reads TGCGCCAGCAGCCCCCATACAGGGGCCAACACCGGGGAGCTGTTTTTT. Translating it yields CASSPHTGANTGELFF. The variable domain in full, with the rest retrieved from reference TRBV5-1 and TRBJ2-2, is KAGVTQTPRYLIKTRGQQVTLSCSPISGHRSVSWYQQTPGQGLQFLFEYFSETQRNKGNFPGRFSGRQFSNSRSEMNVSTLELGDSALYLCASSPHTGANTGELFFGEGSRLTVL.

V usage is TRBV19 and J usage is TRBJ2-7; D perhaps matches TRBD1 (6 bases). Germline V gene data show CDR1 as LNHDA and CDR2 as SQIVND (reference sequence). Trimming removed 4 bases from V and 2 bases from J, with 15 bases in between. The CDR3 has 15 residues. The CDR3 region has the DNA TGTGCCAGTAGTACCAAGGGGGTCGGCGCCTACGAGCAGTACTTC. Residues: CASSTKGVGAYEQYF.

V and J are TRBV28 and TRBJ1-1; TRBD1 aligns across 7 bases. Germline lookup yields CDR1 MDHEN and CDR2 SYDVKM. The CDR3 consists of 15 residues. The V gene end was trimmed by 10 bases and the J gene end by 3 bases; junction bases not matched to a gene: 14. In nucleotides, the CDR3 is TGTGCCACTCTTCAGGGGGGGGGCATGTACACTGAAGCTTTCTTT. Its protein product is CATLQGGGMYTEAFF.

This chain joins TRBV13 and TRBJ1-2; D uncertain. Germline assignment: CDR1 PRHDT and CDR2 FYEKMQ (reference sequence). V lost 5 bases, J lost 8 bases, and 6 bases lay in between. This CDR3 spans 10 amino acids. This chain's CDR3 is CASSEGGYTF. The CDR3 nucleotides are TGTGCCAGCAGCGAGGGAGGCTACACCTTC.

The chain recombines TRBV11-2 with TRBJ2-7, with a possible D match to TRBD2 (5 bases). Germline V gene data show CDR1 as SGHAT and CDR2 as FQNNGV. The V end lost 5 bases, the J end lost 9 bases, and 11 bases lay between the germline ends. This CDR3 is 11 amino acids long. The CDR3 DNA is TGTGCCAGCAGCCCCGGTCGGGGGCAGTACTTC. Amino acids: CASSPGRGQYF.

The chain employs TRBV5-1 and TRBJ1-1; unclear D gene. Trimming removed 5 bases at V and 1 base at J, with 9 bases between. This CDR3 spans 13 amino acids. Germline-derived CDR1 and CDR2 are SGHRS and YFSETQ. CDR3 nucleotide sequence: TGCGCCAGCAGGAGTGGGCCGAACACTGAAGCTTTCTTT. Translated: CASRSGPNTEAFF.

As concerns this clone: The same CDR3 arises from other DNA sequences in this sample as well. This chain links TRBV27 with TRBJ2-5; D is unresolved. Germline values: CDR1 MNHEY, CDR2 SMNVEV (reference sequence). V lost 2 bases and J 4 bases, leaving 2 bases between the germline ends. This CDR3 is 11 amino acids long. The CDR3 loop reads CASSLGETQYF. As DNA, the CDR3 is TGTGCCAGCAGTTTAGGAGAGACCCAGTACTTC.

This clone occurred a few times. V and J are TRBV30 and TRBJ1-1; 7 bases are shared with TRBD1. J gave up 2 bases and V 1 base, and 7 bases lay outside the gene matches. CDR1 and CDR2 from the germline V gene are GTSNPN and SVGIG (reference sequence). The CDR3 loop spans 15 amino acids. The CDR3 is CAWSGLGGQNTEAFF. In DNA form, the CDR3 reads TGTGCCTGGAGTGGTTTAGGGGGCCAAAACACTGAAGCTTTCTTT.

The chain employs TRBV5-1 and TRBJ1-6, with D maybe TRBD1 (6 bases). V was shortened by 2 bases and J by 7 bases, with 10 bases between the two germline ends. Looked up from germline, CDR1 is SGHRS and CDR2 is YFSETQ. This CDR3 region has 14 residues. The CDR3 here is CASSLGDKNSPLHF. CDR3 bases: TGCGCCAGCAGCTTAGGGGACAAGAATTCACCCCTCCACTTT. The complete variable domain, with remaining parts taken from reference TRBV5-1 and TRBJ1-6, reads KAGVTQTPRYLIKTRGQQVTLSCSPISGHRSVSWYQQTPGQGLQFLFEYFSETQRNKGNFPGRFSGRQFSNSRSEMNVSTLELGDSALYLCASSLGDKNSPLHFGNGTRLTVT.

This chain joins TRBV6-5 and TRBJ2-1, with 10 bases that match TRBD1. Trimming took 5 bases from V and 9 from J; bases not matched to a gene: 10. Germline V gene lookup returns CDR1 MNHEY and CDR2 SVGAGI. There are 15 residues in the CDR3. The CDR3 coding sequence is TGTGCCAGCAGTCCTGACAGGGGGCCCTTGGGTGAGCAGTTCTTC. It translates to CASSPDRGPLGEQFF.

The chain recombines TRBV19 with TRBJ1-1; TRBD1 agrees at 10 bases. The CDR3 length is 15 residues. The V gene end was trimmed by 5 bases and the J gene end by 0 bases; junction bases not matched to a gene: 3. From germline, CDR1 is LNHDA and CDR2 SQIVND (reference sequence). CDR3 nucleotide sequence: TGTGCCAGTAGTGAGACAGGGGGCCTGAACACTGAAGCTTTCTTT. It codes for CASSETGGLNTEAFF. Supplemented by reference TRBV19 and TRBJ1-1, the full variable domain reads DGGITQSPKYLFRKEGQNVTLSCEQNLNHDAMYWYRQDPGQGLRLIYYSQIVNDFQKGDIAEGYSVSREKKESFPLTVTSAQKNPTAFYLCASSETGGLNTEAFFGQGTRLTVV.

The CDR3 sequence is CASSIGRGDQPQHF. As DNA, the CDR3 is TGTGCCAGTAGTATCGGTAGGGGGGATCAGCCCCAGCATTTT. This chain connects TRBV19 to TRBJ1-5; tentatively, D is TRBD1 (6 bases). The CDR3 is made up of 14 amino acids. The V and J ends lost 3 bases and 5 bases respectively, with 11 bases between them. The V gene's germline CDR1 is LNHDA and CDR2 SQIVND (reference sequence).

The chain is built from TRBV7-8 and TRBJ1-3, with D hard to call. The V end was cut by 2 bases, the J end by 2 bases, with 19 bases between. CDR3 length: 18 residues. Germline CDR1 SGHVS, CDR2 FQNEAQ. The CDR3 here is CASSLLVSGGITGNTIYF. The CDR3 coding sequence is TGTGCCAGCAGCTTATTAGTCTCAGGAGGGATTACTGGAAACACCATATATTTT.

The chain links TRBV30 to TRBJ1-1; D unclear. This CDR3 is built from 12 residues. From germline, CDR1 is GTSNPN and CDR2 SVGIG (reference sequence). With 8 bases removed from V and 0 bases from J, the gap between germline ends came to 10 bases. In nucleotides, the CDR3 is TGTGCCAAAGCAGCGGTGAACACTGAAGCTTTCTTT. Encoded protein: CAKAAVNTEAFF.

In this sample, this clone turned up a few times. The chain recombines TRBV11-2 with TRBJ2-5, with TRBD2 identical over 13 bases. Looked up from germline, CDR1 is SGHAT and CDR2 is FQNNGV. The trim removed 1 base at V and 1 base at J, leaving 3 bases unmatched. CDR3 length: 17 residues. CDR3 coding DNA: TGTGCCAGCAGCTTAGGACTAGCGGGGGGCGGCCAAGAGACCCAGTACTTC. The encoded protein is CASSLGLAGGGQETQYF.

This clone appeared once. The rearrangement joins TRBV19 to TRBJ1-5, with a tentative D call TRBD1 (6 bases). V was trimmed by 3 bases and J by 9 bases, leaving 18 bases between them. Germline V lookup: CDR1 LNHDA, CDR2 SQIVND (reference sequence). The CDR3 is made up of 15 amino acids. The CDR3 nucleotides read TGTGCCAGTAGTATTGCCCCCGGTGGGGACACGCCCCAGCATTTT. This sequence encodes CASSIAPGGDTPQHF.

The chain joins TRBV4-1 to TRBJ2-7, with a weak D call TRBD1 (8 bases). Germline CDR1 is MGHRA and CDR2 is YSYEKL. There are 15 residues in the CDR3. The V end was cut by 0 bases, the J end by 1 base, with 10 bases between. CDR3 DNA sequence: TGCGCCAGCAGCCAAGAACAGGGGGGGTCCTACGAGCAGTACTTC. Amino acids: CASSQEQGGSYEQYF.

The chain employs TRBV30 and TRBJ1-3; D is undetermined. Trimming shortened V by 4 bases and J by 3 bases, and 4 bases separated the two germline ends. This CDR3 comprises 11 residues. The germline CDR1 and CDR2 sequences are GTSNPN and SVGIG (reference sequence). This CDR3 is CAWNNGNTIYF. The CDR3 DNA is TGTGCCTGGAATAATGGAAACACCATATATTTT.

To note about this clone: One junction end does not reproduce the germline sequence, and a read error may be involved. This chain uses TRBV7-2 with TRBJ2-3; 7 nucleotides match TRBD2. Germline CDR1 SGHTA, CDR2 FQGNSA. CDR3 length: 17 residues. CDR3 DNA: TGTGCCAGCATCTTAAGGCCGGGGGGACGTCGGACAGATACGCAGTATTTT. Translation: CASILRPGGRRTDTQYF.

J is TRBJ1-6 and V is TRBV28, with a weak D call TRBD1 (5 bases). V dropped 7 bases and J dropped 4 bases, with 29 bases sitting between them. Germline CDR1 and CDR2: MDHEN and SYDVKM. The CDR3 is 20 amino acids. CDR3 in amino acids: CASTSPLVSGGDLYNSPLHF. In nucleotides, the CDR3 is TGTGCCAGCACCTCTCCCCTCGTATCCGGAGGGGACTTATATAATTCACCCCTCCACTTT.

In nucleotides, the CDR3 is TGTGCCAGTAGATCCACGGAGGGGGGGACCCAGTACTTC. It translates to CASRSTEGGTQYF. The J gene is TRBJ2-5, the V gene TRBV19; the D call may be TRBD1 or TRBD2 (6 bases each). The V gene lost 6 bases and the J gene lost 7 bases, with 15 bases spanning the gap. CDR3 length equals 13 residues. CDR1 LNHDA and CDR2 SQIVND come from the germline V gene (reference sequence).